The sequence of this TCR beta chain was determined in a study of CD8 T cells in ankylosing spondylitis. With molecular barcodes, quantitative 5'-RACE was used to make the TCR beta libraries. MiXCR was run by TCRdb on the 5' RACE reads, yielding one entry per CDR3 protein. There are more than 400,000 distinct CDR3 sequences in the sample; under 5.5% occur only once, and 3% to 4% lies in the top ten. General observations from the study: In ankylosing spondylitis blood, a motif of several highly homologous TCR beta variants appeared characteristic. A number of the motif variants had already been described in reactive arthritis synovial fluid and blood. Those disease-linked clones were CD8+; they were also relatively rare in peripheral blood. In ankylosing spondylitis patients, matched synovial fluid reportedly showed significant enrichment of disease-linked clones.

Germline loops: CDR1 DFQATT, CDR2 SNEGSKA (reference sequence). This CDR3 contains 13 residues. Trimming left V 5 bases short and J 2 bases short, with 11 bases between. This clonotype appeared many times. The antigen is not known. The V gene is TRBV20-1, the J gene TRBJ2-3, with D possibly matching TRBD2 (6 bases). Sequenced input: blood, either unsorted or a sorted T cell fraction (not recorded which). The receptor was isolated from a male donor with ankylosing spondylitis. Here the CDR3 reads CSALGTVTDTQYF. CDR3 bases: TGCAGTGCTCTAGGGACTGTCACAGATACGCAGTATTTT.